What follows is one TCR beta chain and its context. Its antigen is not identified. The repertoire was sequenced with immunoSEQ multiplex PCR; TCRdb's copy has only in-frame clones and lacks some. Counted here are 150,000 or so clones, about 90% occurring once; the ten biggest clones make up 6.2%. With V trimmed by 3 bases and J by 0 bases, 9 bases remained unmatched. Per the germline V gene, CDR1 is SGHVS and CDR2 is FNYEAQ. The CDR3 is 17 residues long. The data are from a study of cytomegalovirus exposure and HLA in healthy donors. Study results and caveats: According to a subsequent analysis, TCR clusters from the first cohort were inclined to appear together in the roughly 130 validation repertoires.

This clonotype was obtained from a woman in her 30s in good health and CMV-seropositive. Sequencing used PBMCs. The genes are TRBV7-6 and TRBJ2-7, with 9 bases fitting TRBD1. The CDR3 DNA is TGTGCCAGCAGCTTTGGGACAGGGCGCTACAGCTCCTACGAGCAGTACTTC. Translated, it gives CASSFGTGRYSSYEQYF.